This T cell receptor (beta chain) was recorded in a study of CD8+ T cells in alopecia areata. Deletions cut 6 bases from V and 4 bases from J, with 16 bases between. CDR1 is SNHLY and CDR2 is FYNNEI in the germline V gene. The CDR3 runs to 14 residues. Treatment indicated: oral pan-JAK inhibitor, 5-10 mg twice daily. As the sequencing template, cDNA was produced by extracting RNA and reverse transcribing it. Some clones are missing from TCRdb's copy, which holds only in-frame ones; the method was immunoSEQ multiplex PCR. The top ten clones hold 15% to 20% of a sample with 150,000 or so clones, less than 75% of them seen once.

The specimen comprised CD4+ T cells sorted from blood, sampled between weeks 55 and 65, from a patient treated with tofacitinib. The gene calls are TRBV2 and TRBJ2-7; D is uncertain. The sequence came from a human donor with alopecia areata. The CDR3 sequence is CASSPLSFGYEQYF. The CDR3 DNA sequence: TGTGCCAGCAGCCCCCTTTCGTTTGGATACGAGCAGTACTTC.